These 25 T cell receptor beta chains were all obtained from the same sample, sequenced in a study of blood T cell repertoires in COVID-19. Assay: immunoSEQ multiplex PCR; the TCRdb copy retains only in-frame clones and omits some. The sample consists of some 200,000 clones, around 83% of them appearing once. Sequencing was performed on peripheral blood. The receptors stem from a woman between 40 and 55 years old with acute or convalescent COVID-19.

The chain joins TRBV28 to TRBJ1-3, with 7 bases matching TRBD1. This CDR3 comprises 14 residues. CDR1 and CDR2 from the germline V gene are MDHEN and SYDVKM. The V and J ends lost 6 bases and 4 bases, in that order; junction bases with no gene match: 6. CDR3 coding DNA: TGTGCCAGCAGCGGCCCAGGGGGGGGAAACACCATATATTTT. Encoded protein: CASSGPGGGNTIYF.

The chain recombines TRBV24-1 with TRBJ2-3; D is possibly TRBD1 (6 bases). Germline lookup yields CDR1 KGHDR and CDR2 SFDVKD. The CDR3 runs to 13 residues. Trimming removed 10 bases at V and 0 bases at J, with 10 bases between. CDR3 bases: TGTGCCACATCGACAGGTAGCACAGATACGCAGTATTTT. Residues: CATSTGSTDTQYF.

V usage is TRBV3-1 (or the pseudogene TRBV3-2) and J usage is TRBJ2-7, with TRBD1 matching over 10 bases. CDR1 and CDR2 from the germline V gene are LGHDT and YNNKEL (reference sequence). The length of the CDR3 is 15 residues. The junction had 5 bases not matched to a gene; V was cut back by 3 bases and J by 3 bases. DNA of the CDR3: TGTGCCAGCAGCCACAGACAGGGGGCAGACTACGAGCAGTACTTC. Its protein product is CASSHRQGADYEQYF.

The chain recombines TRBV19 with TRBJ1-5; D perhaps matches TRBD1 (6 bases). Germline V lookup: CDR1 LNHDA, CDR2 SQIVND (reference sequence). The V end lost 6 bases, the J end lost 0 bases, and 33 bases lay between the germline ends. The CDR3 contains 22 residues. The CDR3 DNA follows: TGTGCCAGTAGCCTAAACAGGGCGTCGGTCGGGGCGTTACCCTATAGCAATCAGCCCCAGCATTTT. Its protein is CASSLNRASVGALPYSNQPQHF.

The chain couples TRBV2 to TRBJ2-3; 9 bases align to TRBD2. CDR1 SNHLY and CDR2 FYNNEI come from the germline V gene. Trimming at V came to 3 bases and at J to 2 bases, leaving 6 bases not matched to a gene. The CDR3 contains 16 residues. The CDR3 spells CASSEGLAGFTDTQYF. Written as DNA, the CDR3 is TGTGCCAGCAGTGAGGGGCTAGCGGGGTTCACAGATACGCAGTATTTT.

The J gene is TRBJ2-2, the V gene TRBV7-3; D not certain. V was clipped by 5 bases and J by 4 bases, with 2 bases between them. The CDR3 is 11 residues long. Germline V gene sequence: CDR1 SGHTA, CDR2 FQGTGA. CDR3 protein: CASSRTGELFF. CDR3 DNA sequence: TGTGCCAGCAGCCGCACCGGGGAGCTGTTTTTT. The variable domain in full, with the rest retrieved from reference TRBV7-3 and TRBJ2-2, is GAGVSQTPSNKVTEKGKYVELRCDPISGHTALYWYRQSLGQGPEFLIYFQGTGAADDSGLPNDRFFAVRPEGSVSTLKIQRTERGDSAVYLCASSRTGELFFGEGSRLTVL.

This chain joins TRBV6-1 and TRBJ2-2; 9 nucleotides line up with TRBD1. V trimming: 2 bases; J trimming: 4 bases; junction bases outside the gene matches: 14. The CDR3 is 19 residues long. CDR1 is MNHNS and CDR2 is SASEGT in the germline V gene. The CDR3 spells CASSERGRRTGVGTGELFF. The CDR3 DNA reads as TGTGCCAGCAGTGAAAGGGGGCGGCGGACAGGGGTAGGCACCGGGGAGCTGTTTTTT.

This clone was seen only a few times. V and J are TRBV10-3 and TRBJ2-7; 10 bases map to TRBD2. This CDR3 has 21 residues. Germline V gene sequence: CDR1 ENHRY, CDR2 SYGVKD. V lost 0 bases, J lost 6 bases, and 23 bases stayed unmatched. The CDR3 loop is CAISESVGSSGSGSTFGEQYF. CDR3 sequence (DNA): TGTGCCATCAGTGAGTCGGTTGGGTCTAGCGGGAGCGGATCCACTTTCGGCGAGCAGTACTTC.

The gene calls are TRBV5-1 and TRBJ1-1; TRBD1 aligns across 10 bases. The CDR3 contains 13 residues. The junction had 7 bases not matched to a gene; V was cut back by 4 bases and J by 10 bases. Germline V gene data show CDR1 as SGHRS and CDR2 as YFSETQ. This CDR3 is CASSVGQGNRAFF. CDR3 DNA: TGCGCCAGCAGCGTGGGACAGGGGAATAGAGCTTTCTTT.

The chain is built from TRBV11-2 and TRBJ2-1; possibly TRBD2 for D (6 bases). Trimming left V 1 base short and J 9 bases short, with 10 bases between. The CDR3 sequence is 13 residues long. Germline CDR1 reads SGHAT; CDR2 reads FQNNGV. CDR3 loop: CASSLVAVTEQFF. The CDR3 DNA reads TGTGCCAGCAGCTTAGTAGCGGTAACTGAGCAGTTCTTC.

This chain links TRBV27 with TRBJ1-1, with unresolved D. The CDR3 covers 13 residues. The germline V and J ends were trimmed by 3 bases and 1 base, with 6 bases remaining between them. The germline V gene has CDR1 MNHEY and CDR2 SMNVEV (reference sequence). CDR3 residues: CASSFYRNTEAFF. Written as DNA, the CDR3 is TGTGCCAGCAGTTTCTACAGGAACACTGAAGCTTTCTTT.

This clone appeared a few times. This sequence joins TRBV30 and TRBJ2-1; 12 bases line up with TRBD1. After removal of 5 bases from V and 11 bases from J, the junction contained 16 bases not matched to a gene. Germline V gene lookup returns CDR1 GTSNPN and CDR2 SVGIG (reference sequence). This CDR3 has 16 amino acids. The CDR3: CAWGARDRGRESKQFF. CDR3 DNA sequence: TGTGCCTGGGGGGCCCGGGACAGGGGGCGGGAATCGAAGCAGTTCTTC.

The chain couples TRBV7-9 to TRBJ2-1, with 16 bases matching TRBD2. Looked up from germline, CDR1 is SEHNR and CDR2 is FQNEAQ (reference sequence). The length of the CDR3 is 16 residues. V was pared by 4 bases and J by 10 bases, with 7 bases of the junction left unmatched. Written as DNA, the CDR3 is TGTGCCAGCAGCTGGGGACTAGCGGGAGGGGAGCAGGAGCAGTTCTTC. This translates into CASSWGLAGGEQEQFF.

This clone was observed a single time. The V call is TRBV5-4, the J call TRBJ2-1; 7 bases align to TRBD2. With V trimmed by 4 bases and J by 6 bases, 10 bases remained unmatched. This CDR3 spans 15 amino acids. Germline V gene sequence: CDR1 SGHNT, CDR2 YYREEE (reference sequence). CDR3 region: CASSIRDYPANEQFF. Here the CDR3 DNA reads TGTGCCAGCAGCATCCGGGACTACCCCGCCAATGAGCAGTTCTTC.

The chain employs TRBV9 and TRBJ2-7, with a tentative D call TRBD2 (5 bases). V lost 3 bases and J lost 0, with 10 bases in between. The CDR3 extends over 14 amino acids. Germline assignment: CDR1 SGDLS and CDR2 YYNGEE. CDR3 protein: CASSAGLFSYEQYF. CDR3 in DNA: TGTGCCAGCAGCGCCGGACTCTTCTCCTACGAGCAGTACTTC.

The chain recombines TRBV27 with TRBJ2-5; 15 bases match TRBD2. The CDR3 runs to 16 residues. The germline V gene has CDR1 MNHEY and CDR2 SMNVEV (reference sequence). V lost 5 bases to trimming and J lost 5 bases; unmatched junction nucleotides: 6. The CDR3 region has the DNA TGTGCCAGCAGTGCAGGACTAGCGGGGGGGCTGGAGACCCAGTACTTC. The encoded protein is CASSAGLAGGLETQYF.

The chain is built from TRBV18 and TRBJ1-5; a weak D match, TRBD1 (6 bases). Trimming took 3 bases from V and 4 from J, leaving 7 bases between them. CDR1 and CDR2 (germline): KGHSH, LQKENI. The CDR3 consists of 13 residues. CDR3 nucleotide sequence: TGTGCCAGCTCACCGCAGGGGAATCAGCCCCAGCATTTT. This translates into CASSPQGNQPQHF.

The chain joins TRBV19 to TRBJ2-1, with D perhaps TRBD2 (5 bases). The length of the CDR3 is 14 residues. The V and J ends lost 4 bases and 6 bases respectively, with 13 bases between them. Germline CDR1 LNHDA, CDR2 SQIVND (reference sequence). CDR3 residues: CASSRGLGGNEQFF. CDR3 in DNA: TGTGCCAGTAGTAGAGGACTGGGTGGCAATGAGCAGTTCTTC. The whole variable domain, remainder taken from reference TRBV19 and TRBJ2-1, is DGGITQSPKYLFRKEGQNVTLSCEQNLNHDAMYWYRQDPGQGLRLIYYSQIVNDFQKGDIAEGYSVSREKKESFPLTVTSAQKNPTAFYLCASSRGLGGNEQFFGPGTRLTVL.

The chain combines TRBV5-4 with TRBJ1-1, with 8 bases aligning to TRBD1. Germline values: CDR1 SGHNT, CDR2 YYREEE (reference sequence). Trimming took 1 base from V and 1 from J; bases not matched to a gene: 3. This CDR3 is built from 15 residues. In nucleotides, the CDR3 is TGTGCCAGCAGCTTGATGGACAGGGCGAACACTGAAGCTTTCTTT. Its translation is CASSLMDRANTEAFF.

The chain links TRBV18 to TRBJ1-4; 8 nucleotides line up with TRBD1. The CDR3 loop spans 15 amino acids. The V gene end was trimmed by 3 bases and the J gene end by 4 bases; junction bases not matched to a gene: 4. From germline, CDR1 is KGHSH and CDR2 LQKENI. CDR3 bases: TGTGCCAGCTCACCTCGAACAGGGGGTAATGAAAAACTGTTTTTT. Translating gives CASSPRTGGNEKLFF.

The gene calls are TRBV12-3 or TRBV12-4 and TRBJ1-2; possibly TRBD1 for D (6 bases). The CDR3 has 12 residues. The V and J ends lost 3 bases and 8 bases respectively, with 10 bases between them. The CDR3 protein is CASSFGGGGYTF. The CDR3 nucleotides are TGTGCCAGCAGTTTCGGTGGGGGCGGCTACACCTTC.

J is TRBJ2-5 and V is TRBV20-1; perhaps TRBD1 as D (5 bases). V lost 6 bases and J 5 bases, leaving 10 bases between the germline ends. Germline assignment: CDR1 DFQATT and CDR2 SNEGSKA (reference sequence). The CDR3 loop spans 11 amino acids. The CDR3 loop reads CSATKGETQYF. The CDR3 DNA follows: TGCAGTGCCACCAAGGGGGAGACCCAGTACTTC.

This clone was observed a few times. The chain employs TRBV10-1 and TRBJ2-7; 8 nucleotides line up with TRBD2. The CDR3 is 13 amino acids. V lost 5 bases to trimming and J lost 5 bases; unmatched junction nucleotides: 5. The germline gives CDR1 WNHNN, CDR2 SYGVQD (reference sequence). The CDR3, as DNA: TGCGCCAGCAGTAAAGCGGGAGTCGACGAGCAGTACTTC. It specifies CASSKAGVDEQYF.

The V and J genes are TRBV12-2 and TRBJ2-4; the D call in the table, TRBD2, was not verified against the DNA. TRBV12-2 is a pseudogene segment. The CDR3 spans 15 residues. CDR3 nucleotides: TGTGCAAGTCGCTTGGGACTAGTGCCCAAAAACATTCAGTACTTC. Translation: CASRLGLVPKNIQYF.

The chain has TRBV7-8 and TRBJ1-4, with 12 bases that match TRBD1. V was pared by 4 bases and J by 5 bases, with 11 bases of the junction left unmatched. The CDR3 runs 18 residues. CDR1 SGHVS and CDR2 FQNEAQ come from the germline V gene. CDR3 loop: CASSWAPGQGAENEKLFF. Here the CDR3 DNA reads TGTGCCAGCAGCTGGGCTCCGGGACAGGGGGCCGAAAATGAAAAACTGTTTTTT.